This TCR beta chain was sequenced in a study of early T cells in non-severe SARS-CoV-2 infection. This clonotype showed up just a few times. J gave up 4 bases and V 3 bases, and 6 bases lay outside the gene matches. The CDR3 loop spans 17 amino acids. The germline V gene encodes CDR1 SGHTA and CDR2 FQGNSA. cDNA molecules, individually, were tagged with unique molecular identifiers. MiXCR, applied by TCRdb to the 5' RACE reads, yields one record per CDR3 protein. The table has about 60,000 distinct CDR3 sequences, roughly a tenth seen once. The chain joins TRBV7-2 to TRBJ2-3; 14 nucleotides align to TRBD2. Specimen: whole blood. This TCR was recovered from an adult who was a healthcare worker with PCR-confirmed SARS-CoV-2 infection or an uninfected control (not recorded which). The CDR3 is CASSLGLAGDGADTQYF. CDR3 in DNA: TGTGCCAGCAGCTTGGGACTAGCGGGAGACGGGGCAGATACGCAGTATTTT.